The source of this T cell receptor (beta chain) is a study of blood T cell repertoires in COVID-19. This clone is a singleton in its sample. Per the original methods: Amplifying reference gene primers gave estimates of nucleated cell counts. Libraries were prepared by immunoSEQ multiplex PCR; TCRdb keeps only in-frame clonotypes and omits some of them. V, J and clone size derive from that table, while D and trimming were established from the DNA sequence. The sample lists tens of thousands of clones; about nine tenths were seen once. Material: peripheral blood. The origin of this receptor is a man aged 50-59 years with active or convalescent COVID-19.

The DNA of the CDR3 is TGTGCCAGCACCACTACAGGGCTGTTCGGTGGCTACACCTTC. Translated: CASTTTGLFGGYTF. The chain recombines TRBV27 with TRBJ1-2; D may be TRBD1 (6 bases). V was trimmed by 7 bases and J by 7 bases, leaving 19 bases between them. CDR3 length: 14 residues. CDR1 MNHEY and CDR2 SMNVEV come from the germline V gene (reference sequence).